The entry that follows covers one T cell receptor (beta chain) sequence. The data originate from a study of blood T cell repertoires in COVID-19. Across the whole study: Sites in the United States, Italy and Spain provided acute and convalescent COVID-19 samples. PBMCs, B-cell-depleted T cells, or T cells were the source of the cDNA or gDNA that made up the material.

Generated by immunoSEQ multiplex PCR, the TCRdb table keeps only in-frame clones and is missing some. Of approximately 97,000 clones listed, 70% to 90% are singletons. This CDR3 comprises 15 residues. With 6 bases clipped from V and 10 bases from J, the junction kept 14 bases outside the gene matches. The germline gives CDR1 MNHEY, CDR2 SVGAGI. The sequenced sample consisted of peripheral blood. The sequence was obtained from a woman older than 75 with acute or convalescent COVID-19. The chain has TRBV6-5 and TRBJ1-1, with 10 bases fitting TRBD1. The CDR3 here is CASRTPGQGFFGAFF. As DNA, the CDR3 is TGTGCCAGCAGGACTCCGGGACAGGGGTTTTTCGGAGCTTTCTTT.